Each of the 28 T cell receptor beta chains below was sequenced from the same sample in a study of T-cell memory formation after mild COVID-19. TCRdb reprocessed the 5' RACE reads via MiXCR and lists one record per CDR3 protein. The top ten hold around 13% of the sample, which has 450,000 or so distinct CDR3 sequences, around 25% seen once. Sequencing was done on a sample of PBMCs or a T cell subset sorted from them (not recorded which). All receptors derive from an adult woman who had mild COVID-19 (a few samples of this study predate the infection). Cell type and time point are not known.

This clonotype has only a few counts. The rearrangement uses TRBV20-1 and TRBJ2-5; 9 bases map to TRBD2. Germline CDR1 reads DFQATT; CDR2 reads SNEGSKA (reference sequence). CDR3 length: 14 residues. With 5 bases clipped from V and 5 bases from J, the junction kept 9 bases outside the gene matches. CDR3 in amino acids: CSALGGGALETQYF. CDR3 in DNA: TGCAGTGCTCTAGGCGGGGGGGCCTTGGAGACCCAGTACTTC.

This clonotype was seen a few times. V usage is TRBV7-2 and J usage is TRBJ2-1, with D tentatively TRBD2 (6 bases). CDR3 length: 16 amino acids. Germline V lookup: CDR1 SGHTA, CDR2 FQGNSA. The ends were cut back, 1 base at V and 3 bases at J, with 13 bases in the middle. The CDR3 sequence: CASSLGRAGNYNEQFF. The CDR3 DNA reads TGTGCCAGCAGCTTAGGGAGGGCAGGGAACTACAATGAGCAGTTCTTC.

This clonotype was recorded a few times. This chain connects TRBV20-1 to TRBJ1-2, with no clear D. V was pared by 6 bases and J by 5 bases, with 13 bases between. The CDR3 sequence is 12 residues long. Germline CDR1 reads DFQATT; CDR2 reads SNEGSKA (reference sequence). CDR3 coding DNA: TGCAGTGCGAGGCCGTCGTCATATGGCTACACCTTC. It encodes CSARPSSYGYTF.

This chain joins TRBV7-9 and TRBJ2-7; 10 bases are a match to TRBD1. The CDR3 length is 15 residues. With V trimmed by 2 bases and J by 4 bases, 5 bases remained unmatched. CDR1 and CDR2 (germline): SEHNR, FQNEAQ (reference sequence). As DNA, the CDR3 is TGTGCCAGCAGCTTAAGCCAGGGACAGGGGTACGAGCAGTACTTC. Encoded protein: CASSLSQGQGYEQYF. Full variable domain (outside the CDR3, taken from reference TRBV7-9 and TRBJ2-7): DTGVSQNPRHKITKRGQNVTFRCDPISEHNRLYWYRQTLGQGPEFLTYFQNEAQLEKSRLLSDRFSAERPKGSFSTLEIQRTEQGDSAMYLCASSLSQGQGYEQYFGPGTRLTVT.

This chain uses TRBV5-5 with TRBJ1-2, with unresolved D. This CDR3 contains 13 residues. CDR1 SGHKS and CDR2 YYEKEE come from the germline V gene (reference sequence). Trimming removed 1 base at V and 4 bases at J, with 8 bases between. CDR3 in amino acids: CASSLPGRYGYTF. CDR3 DNA: TGTGCCAGCAGCTTGCCCGGGCGCTATGGCTACACCTTC.

This clonotype has just a few counts. The chain couples TRBV25-1 to TRBJ2-3; 8 bases agree with TRBD1. Germline values: CDR1 MGHDK, CDR2 SYGVNS. The V gene end was trimmed by 8 bases and the J gene end by 1 base; junction bases not matched to a gene: 5. The CDR3 has 14 residues. In DNA, the CDR3 is TGTGCCAGCGCGGTGACAGGGGGCACAGATACGCAGTATTTT. It yields the protein CASAVTGGTDTQYF.

J is TRBJ2-7 and V is TRBV20-1, with TRBD1 identical over 9 bases. The trim removed 0 bases at V and 4 bases at J, leaving 13 bases unmatched. Germline CDR1 and CDR2: DFQATT and SNEGSKA (reference sequence). The CDR3 runs 17 residues. The CDR3 region is CSARDQMGDRVFYEQYF. CDR3 DNA: TGCAGTGCTAGAGATCAGATGGGGGACAGGGTCTTTTACGAGCAGTACTTC.

The rearrangement uses TRBV18 and TRBJ1-2; TRBD1 might be the D (5 bases). The CDR3 sequence is 14 residues long. V gave up 4 bases and J gave up 6 bases, with 15 bases separating them. Germline CDR1 is KGHSH and CDR2 is LQKENI. The CDR3 reads CASSQKRGANGYTF. In DNA form, the CDR3 reads TGTGCCAGCTCACAAAAGAGGGGCGCAAATGGCTACACCTTC.

This clonotype has only a few counts. The chain combines TRBV6-2 or TRBV6-3 with TRBJ2-1, with TRBD1 matching 10 bases. J lost 10 bases, V lost 7 bases, and 22 bases had no gene match. The germline CDR1 and CDR2 sequences are MNHEY and SVGEGT. The CDR3 spans 18 residues. As DNA, the CDR3 is TGTGCCAGCAATCTAGACGATCTAACGGGACAGGGGCTGTACGAGCAGTTCTTC. This sequence encodes CASNLDDLTGQGLYEQFF.

This clonotype has only a few counts. The genes are TRBV12-3 or TRBV12-4 and TRBJ1-5; 10 nucleotides agree with TRBD1. The J segment lost 3 bases and the V segment lost 6 bases, leaving 8 bases of the junction unmatched. The CDR3 length is 16 residues. The CDR3 DNA reads as TGTGCCAGCAGCGCCGGGACAGGGGTTAACAATCAGCCCCAGCATTTT. Amino acids: CASSAGTGVNNQPQHF.

The gene calls are TRBV7-9 and TRBJ1-1, with D unresolved. The CDR3 sequence is 13 residues long. Germline loops: CDR1 SEHNR, CDR2 FQNEAQ (reference sequence). V gave up 1 base and J gave up 7 bases, with 10 bases separating them. The CDR3 DNA follows: TGTGCCAGCAGCTTAGTAAGAAATCTTGAAGCTTTCTTT. Amino acid sequence: CASSLVRNLEAFF.

This clonotype has a handful of counts. The J gene is TRBJ2-7, the V gene TRBV20-1, with 10 bases aligning to TRBD2. Germline values: CDR1 DFQATT, CDR2 SNEGSKA (reference sequence). The CDR3 covers 14 residues. Trimming at V came to 1 base and at J to 3 bases, leaving 3 bases not matched to a gene. This CDR3 reads CSARVGTSVYEQYF. DNA of the CDR3: TGCAGTGCTAGAGTAGGGACTAGCGTCTACGAGCAGTACTTC.

There are a few counts of this clonotype. The J gene is TRBJ2-7, the V gene TRBV29-1; D is undetermined. CDR1 is SQVTM, CDR2 ANQGSEA, per germline. Trimming removed 0 bases from V and 1 base from J, with 4 bases in between. This CDR3 has 12 amino acids. CDR3 sequence (DNA): TGCAGCGTTGAAGATGATTCCTACGAGCAGTACTTC. This sequence encodes CSVEDDSYEQYF.

This chain links TRBV15 with TRBJ1-1; no reliable D call. The CDR3 sequence is 12 residues long. V dropped 5 bases and J dropped 11 bases, with 15 bases sitting between them. From germline, CDR1 is LNHNV and CDR2 YYDKDF (reference sequence). CDR3 amino acids: CATSDSVGMAFF. The CDR3 region has the DNA TGTGCCACCAGCGACTCCGTGGGCATGGCTTTCTTT.

V is TRBV24-1 and J is TRBJ2-1; the D call may be TRBD1 or TRBD2 (5 bases each). V was pared by 6 bases and J by 8 bases, with 13 bases between. The CDR3 is 13 residues long. Germline V CDR1 and CDR2: KGHDR, SFDVKD. CDR3: CATSRPGRDEQFF. The CDR3 coding sequence is TGTGCCACCAGTCGCCCGGGGCGCGATGAGCAGTTCTTC.

Ten or more counts support this clonotype. The chain has TRBV6-2 or TRBV6-3 and TRBJ1-5; the match to TRBD1 covers 7 bases. The junction had 0 bases not matched to a gene; V was cut back by 6 bases and J by 4 bases. Germline V gene data show CDR1 as MNHEY and CDR2 as SVGEGT. The CDR3 runs 12 residues. The chain's CDR3 is CASRQGNQPQHF. The DNA for the CDR3 is TGTGCCAGCAGACAGGGGAATCAGCCCCAGCATTTT.

This clonotype was picked up a small number of times. The V call is TRBV6-5, the J call TRBJ2-2; the match to TRBD1 covers 8 bases. This CDR3 contains 15 residues. The germline CDR1 and CDR2 sequences are MNHEY and SVGAGI. V gave up 5 bases and J gave up 13 bases; unmatched junction bases: 15. CDR3 protein: CASSPPGQGRDRLFF. DNA for the CDR3: TGTGCCAGCAGTCCGCCCGGACAGGGCAGGGATAGGCTGTTTTTT.

The chain carries TRBV4-1 and TRBJ2-1; no clear D gene. V was pared by 0 bases and J by 7 bases, with 13 bases between. Germline CDR1 and CDR2: MGHRA and YSYEKL. The CDR3 is 15 amino acids. CDR3 region: CASSQDFARPNEQFF. The DNA of the CDR3 is TGCGCCAGCAGCCAAGATTTCGCCAGGCCGAATGAGCAGTTCTTC.

The chain couples TRBV27 to TRBJ2-1, with a possible D match to TRBD1 (5 bases). Looked up from germline, CDR1 is MNHEY and CDR2 is SMNVEV (reference sequence). This CDR3 contains 14 residues. V was shortened by 5 bases and J by 4 bases, with 12 bases between the two germline ends. CDR3: CASSPPPGYNEQFF. CDR3 nucleotides: TGTGCCAGCAGTCCGCCGCCAGGGTACAATGAGCAGTTCTTC.

In this sample, this clonotype turned up a few times. For the CDR3, the DNA is TGTGCCAGCAGCTATCGGGCCTTCGAAGGGAGGGGCTACACCTTC. Encoded protein: CASSYRAFEGRGYTF. The rearrangement joins TRBV7-8 to TRBJ1-2; D is unresolved. From germline, CDR1 is SGHVS and CDR2 FQNEAQ. The CDR3 is 15 amino acids. V lost 4 bases and J 8 bases, leaving 20 bases between the germline ends.

The chain is built from TRBV7-3 and TRBJ2-2, with TRBD1 identical over 7 bases. V lost 5 bases to trimming and J lost 7 bases; unmatched junction nucleotides: 10. Germline V gives CDR1 SGHTA, CDR2 FQGTGA. This CDR3 region has 15 residues. DNA for the CDR3: TGTGCCAGCAGCCCAAACAGGGGTCGGGACGGGGAGCTGTTTTTT. Translating gives CASSPNRGRDGELFF.

Only a few counts were recorded for this clonotype. The V and J genes are TRBV12-3 or TRBV12-4 and TRBJ2-3; 10 nucleotides line up with TRBD2. Losses at the gene ends were 8 bases for V and 0 bases for J; bases not matched to a gene: 8. The CDR3 totals 16 residues. The CDR3 DNA reads as TGTGCCAGCCAAAAGCGGGGGGGACGGAGCACAGATACGCAGTATTTT. Translated: CASQKRGGRSTDTQYF.

This clonotype was seen more than once but under ten times. The chain has TRBV12-3 or TRBV12-4 and TRBJ1-1; D call uncertain. The germline V and J ends were trimmed by 3 bases and 8 bases, with 7 bases remaining between them. This CDR3 contains 11 residues. DNA for the CDR3: TGTGCCAGCAGTTTCGGCGGAGAAGCTTTCTTT. Its translation is CASSFGGEAFF.

The CDR3 region has the DNA TGTGCCAGCAGCTTAGCGGGAGTCTCTGACGAGCAGTACTTC. Translated, it gives CASSLAGVSDEQYF. The chain has TRBV7-2 and TRBJ2-7; weak D call: TRBD2 (5 bases). This CDR3 comprises 14 residues. Germline lookup yields CDR1 SGHTA and CDR2 FQGNSA. V was clipped by 0 bases and J by 5 bases, with 11 bases between them. Based on the CDR3 plus reference TRBV7-2 and TRBJ2-7, the full variable domain is GAGVSQSPSNKVTEKGKDVELRCDPISGHTALYWYRQSLGQGLEFLIYFQGNSAPDKSGLPSDRFSAERTGGSVSTLTIQRTQQEDSAVYLCASSLAGVSDEQYFGPGTRLTVT.

This clonotype was recorded a few times. This chain joins TRBV4-2 and TRBJ1-2; a possible D gene is TRBD1 (6 bases). This CDR3 comprises 15 residues. Per germline, CDR1 LGHNA and CDR2 YNFKEQ. V dropped 1 base and J dropped 4 bases, with 13 bases sitting between them. This chain's CDR3 is CASSQGGGRPYGYTF. Written as DNA, the CDR3 is TGTGCCAGCAGCCAAGGGGGGGGCCGCCCCTATGGCTACACCTTC.

The rearrangement joins TRBV12-3 or TRBV12-4 to TRBJ2-3; 8 bases map to TRBD2. J was trimmed by 0 bases and V by 4 bases; bases with no gene match: 3. The CDR3 is 15 residues long. For the CDR3, the DNA is TGTGCCAGCAGTTCTAGCGGGTCTAGCACAGATACGCAGTATTTT. Protein sequence: CASSSSGSSTDTQYF.

In its sample, this clonotype was seen a few times. J is TRBJ2-7 and V is TRBV12-3 or TRBV12-4; no definite D call. Trimming stripped 5 bases from V and 2 bases from J, with 7 bases between. The CDR3 is 12 residues long. CDR3 nucleotide sequence: TGTGCCAGCAGTCGGCTTGCCTACGAGCAGTACTTC. This encodes CASSRLAYEQYF.

This clonotype appeared a few times. This sequence joins TRBV12-3 or TRBV12-4 and TRBJ1-5; the D is unclear. The CDR3 has 13 amino acids. Trimming removed 7 bases at V and 4 bases at J, with 11 bases between. In DNA, the CDR3 is TGTGCCAGCAACGCAGGCGCTAATCAGCCCCAGCATTTT. Its translation: CASNAGANQPQHF.